Shown below are 24 T cell receptor beta chains from a single sample sequenced in a study of T-cell reconstitution after alpha-beta-depleted transplantation in children. Unique molecular identifiers were used to barcode this TCRbeta library. TCRdb fed the PCR reads into MiXCR, producing one record per CDR3 protein. Of about 310,000 distinct CDR3 sequences listed, approximately 23% are singletons. This material consisted of PBMCs, mostly from graft donor cells, taken 180 days after TCRalphabeta/CD19-depleted stem cell transplant. Receptors were obtained from a male patient aged 10 to 17 who had a stem cell transplant for acute lymphoblastic leukemia, so the T cells may come from the graft donor.

The V gene is TRBV21-1, the J gene TRBJ2-5; the D call of TRBD2 is as the table states it, not checked on the DNA. TRBV21-1 is given as a pseudogene. This CDR3 is built from 16 residues. CDR3 sequence (DNA): TGTGCCAGCAGCAAAGGCCAGCGGGAGGGCCGTGAGACCCAGTACTTC. Encoded protein: CASSKGQREGRETQYF.

The rearrangement links TRBV6-5 to TRBJ2-7, with D tentatively TRBD1 (6 bases). CDR3 size: 12 residues. Germline V gene lookup returns CDR1 MNHEY and CDR2 SVGAGI. Deletions cut 0 bases from V and 6 bases from J, with 6 bases between. CDR3 in amino acids: CASSYSGGEQYF. The DNA of the CDR3 is TGTGCCAGCAGTTACTCAGGGGGCGAGCAGTACTTC.

This clonotype was counted only a few times. The rearrangement joins TRBV4-2 to TRBJ2-3; 7 positions match TRBD2. J gave up 0 bases and V 1 base, and 13 bases lay outside the gene matches. The CDR3 is 19 amino acids. The V gene's germline CDR1 is LGHNA and CDR2 YNFKEQ. CDR3 in amino acids: CASSQVKGIRDYSTDTQYF. The CDR3, as DNA: TGTGCCAGCAGCCAAGTGAAGGGTATCCGGGACTACAGCACAGATACGCAGTATTTT.

This clonotype has at least ten counts. The V gene is TRBV5-5, the J gene TRBJ2-5; D not resolved. The V and J ends lost 2 bases and 5 bases respectively, with 13 bases between them. This CDR3 spans 14 amino acids. Germline V CDR1 and CDR2: SGHKS, YYEKEE (reference sequence). The CDR3 nucleotides read TGTGCCAGCAGCTTCGCCGCGTTCAGGGAGACCCAGTACTTC. Amino acids: CASSFAAFRETQYF.

The chain is built from TRBV5-4 and TRBJ2-1; D might be TRBD2 (6 bases). The CDR3 totals 15 residues. Germline loops: CDR1 SGHNT, CDR2 YYREEE (reference sequence). With 4 bases removed from V and 5 bases from J, the gap between germline ends came to 16 bases. DNA for the CDR3: TGTGCCAGCAGCGCGGGACTTCGGTTGGACAATGAGCAGTTCTTC. Protein: CASSAGLRLDNEQFF.

The chain couples TRBV20-1 to TRBJ2-3, with 9 bases aligning to TRBD1. The CDR3 consists of 13 residues. With 3 bases clipped from V and 4 bases from J, the junction kept 2 bases outside the gene matches. Germline V lookup: CDR1 DFQATT, CDR2 SNEGSKA (reference sequence). CDR3 in amino acids: CSARGQGPDTQYF. The CDR3, as DNA: TGCAGTGCTAGGGGACAGGGACCAGATACGCAGTATTTT.

This clonotype was recorded many times. The chain combines TRBV7-9 with TRBJ2-7; a weak D match, TRBD2 (6 bases). Germline CDR1 and CDR2: SEHNR and FQNEAQ (reference sequence). The ends were cut back, 0 bases at V and 2 bases at J, with 11 bases in the middle. The CDR3 runs 15 residues. DNA for the CDR3: TGTGCCAGCAGCTTAGCGGGAGGAGGCGCCTACGAGCAGTACTTC. This gives the protein CASSLAGGGAYEQYF.

In its sample, this clonotype was seen a few times. The chain employs TRBV27 and TRBJ1-2; D is ambiguous. Trimming stripped 1 base from V and 4 bases from J, with 10 bases between. Germline loops: CDR1 MNHEY, CDR2 SMNVEV (reference sequence). The CDR3 has 14 residues. CDR3 in amino acids: CASSLYRGTYGYTF. CDR3 DNA sequence: TGTGCCAGCAGTTTATATCGGGGAACCTATGGCTACACCTTC.

There are a few counts of this clonotype. The chain uses TRBV5-6 and TRBJ1-5; D call uncertain. V was shortened by 0 bases and J by 6 bases, with 7 bases between the two germline ends. Germline V gene lookup returns CDR1 SGHDT and CDR2 YYEEEE. There are 13 residues in the CDR3. CDR3 in DNA: TGTGCCAGCAGCTTGGACTGGGTTCAGCCCCAGCATTTT. This sequence encodes CASSLDWVQPQHF.

The rearrangement joins TRBV7-8 to TRBJ1-1; unclear D gene. Trimming shortened V by 4 bases and J by 0 bases, and 18 bases separated the two germline ends. Per germline, CDR1 SGHVS and CDR2 FQNEAQ. The CDR3 length is 17 residues. This CDR3 is CASSSRQSKNMNTEAFF. The CDR3 bases are TGTGCCAGCAGCTCCCGGCAGTCTAAAAACATGAACACTGAAGCTTTCTTT.

A few counts support this clonotype. The J gene is TRBJ2-1, the V gene TRBV12-3 or TRBV12-4; D remains unclear. V shed 6 bases and J shed 4 bases, with 13 bases lying between them. The CDR3 length is 14 residues. This CDR3 reads CASSPTHGYNEQFF. DNA of the CDR3: TGTGCCAGCAGCCCGACGCATGGGTACAATGAGCAGTTCTTC.

This clonotype was counted only a few times. The CDR3 sequence is CASSLAGGVDYGYTF. The CDR3 DNA sequence: TGCGCCAGCAGCTTGGCAGGGGGGGTTGACTATGGCTACACCTTC. This chain connects TRBV5-1 to TRBJ1-2; the match to TRBD1 covers 7 bases. There are 15 residues in the CDR3. V lost 0 bases and J lost 3; bases outside the gene matches: 5. Germline V gives CDR1 SGHRS, CDR2 YFSETQ.

This clonotype was observed a handful of times. V is TRBV29-1 and J is TRBJ2-7; 7 bases map to TRBD1. Germline CDR1 is SQVTM and CDR2 is ANQGSEA. This CDR3 is built from 13 residues. With 7 bases clipped from V and 3 bases from J, the junction kept 9 bases outside the gene matches. The CDR3: CSALSRDSYEQYF. The CDR3 DNA reads as TGCAGCGCCCTAAGCAGGGACAGCTACGAGCAGTACTTC.

This clonotype has just a few counts. This chain joins TRBV6-5 and TRBJ1-6; D is perhaps TRBD1 (5 bases). From germline, CDR1 is MNHEY and CDR2 SVGAGI. The CDR3 is 17 residues long. The germline V and J ends were trimmed by 2 bases and 0 bases, with 11 bases remaining between them. The CDR3 DNA reads as TGTGCCAGCAGTTACCAGGGTTATAGCTCCTATAATTCACCCCTCCACTTT. Its translation is CASSYQGYSSYNSPLHF.

This clonotype showed up just a few times. The chain is built from TRBV20-1 and TRBJ2-3, with D perhaps matching TRBD2 (5 bases). This CDR3 contains 17 residues. V was cut by 1 base and J by 1 base, with 18 bases left in between. Per the germline V gene, CDR1 is DFQATT and CDR2 is SNEGSKA (reference sequence). CDR3 region: CSARGSIGPSRTDTQYF. The CDR3 coding sequence is TGCAGTGCTAGAGGTTCGATTGGACCTAGCCGCACAGATACGCAGTATTTT.

This chain uses TRBV6-1 with TRBJ1-3, with D perhaps TRBD1 (5 bases). CDR3 length: 14 amino acids. V lost 7 bases to trimming and J lost 2 bases, with 12 bases between them. In germline, CDR1 is MNHNS, CDR2 SASEGT. CDR3 loop: CASTGTDPGNTIYF. For the CDR3, the DNA is TGTGCCAGCACGGGGACTGATCCTGGAAACACCATATATTTT.

This clonotype was detected only a few times. The CDR3 DNA reads as TGCAGTGCTAGAGCGGTGTACGAGCAGTACTTC. It encodes CSARAVYEQYF. The chain employs TRBV20-1 and TRBJ2-7; D remains ambiguous. Germline CDR1 DFQATT, CDR2 SNEGSKA (reference sequence). Between the trimmed V and J ends, which lost 1 base and 4 bases, there was a span of 5 bases. The CDR3 covers 11 residues.

The V call is TRBV29-1, the J call TRBJ2-3; 8 positions match TRBD2. The J segment lost 4 bases and the V segment lost 5 bases, leaving 11 bases of the junction unmatched. The CDR3 covers 15 residues. From germline, CDR1 is SQVTM and CDR2 ANQGSEA. The CDR3 region has the DNA TGCAGCGTTAGACTAGCGCGCCTTGGCGCAGATACGCAGTATTTT. Protein sequence: CSVRLARLGADTQYF.

This clonotype occurred a few times. The J gene is TRBJ2-1, the V gene TRBV7-9; 7 nucleotides match TRBD2. Germline trimming cut 1 base from V and 6 bases from J; bases unmatched to any gene: 9. The CDR3 covers 16 residues. CDR1 SEHNR and CDR2 FQNEAQ come from the germline V gene (reference sequence). The DNA of the CDR3 is TGTGCCAGCAGCTTAGAAGGCGGGAGTCTTCCCAATGAGCAGTTCTTC. It encodes CASSLEGGSLPNEQFF.

The rearrangement uses TRBV27 and TRBJ2-7, with 9 bases fitting TRBD1. V lost 2 bases, J lost 3 bases, and 5 bases stayed unmatched. The CDR3 totals 15 residues. Germline V gene sequence: CDR1 MNHEY, CDR2 SMNVEV (reference sequence). CDR3 nucleotides: TGTGCCAGCAGTTTAGGGACAGGGTTTGGCTACGAGCAGTACTTC. This translates into CASSLGTGFGYEQYF.

This clonotype was counted a few times. The rearrangement links TRBV27 to TRBJ2-7; 9 bases match TRBD2. J was trimmed by 4 bases and V by 3 bases; bases with no gene match: 7. The CDR3 loop spans 15 amino acids. Germline V lookup: CDR1 MNHEY, CDR2 SMNVEV (reference sequence). The CDR3 DNA reads as TGTGCCAGCAGTTTCGCGGGACTAGCAAATTACGAGCAGTACTTC. It specifies CASSFAGLANYEQYF.

A few counts support this clonotype. The J gene is TRBJ2-1, the V gene TRBV20-1; D is perhaps TRBD2 (6 bases). The CDR3 spans 18 residues. Germline V gene lookup returns CDR1 DFQATT and CDR2 SNEGSKA (reference sequence). Trimming stripped 2 bases from V and 0 bases from J, with 20 bases between. The CDR3, as DNA: TGCAGTGCTAGATGCCCCCGCTGGGACTCGAGCTCCTACAATGAGCAGTTCTTC. It specifies CSARCPRWDSSSYNEQFF.

The chain couples TRBV20-1 to TRBJ2-1; TRBD2 matches 13 bases. The V gene's germline CDR1 is DFQATT and CDR2 SNEGSKA (reference sequence). The CDR3 spans 20 residues. V dropped 6 bases and J dropped 2; count of bases not matched to a gene: 19. The CDR3 region is CSAPTSWTSGGQLPYNEQFF. The CDR3 DNA follows: TGCAGTGCCCCTACTAGCTGGACTAGCGGGGGACAGCTGCCCTACAATGAGCAGTTCTTC.

The V call is TRBV5-1, the J call TRBJ1-2; D is undetermined. The CDR3 consists of 14 residues. The germline CDR1 and CDR2 sequences are SGHRS and YFSETQ. Trimming removed 4 bases from V and 7 bases from J, with 17 bases in between. The CDR3 DNA reads TGCGCCAGCAGCCTCATAGGGAGGTGGAGTGGCTACACCTTC. This gives the protein CASSLIGRWSGYTF. The variable domain in full, completed from reference TRBV5-1 and TRBJ1-2, reads KAGVTQTPRYLIKTRGQQVTLSCSPISGHRSVSWYQQTPGQGLQFLFEYFSETQRNKGNFPGRFSGRQFSNSRSEMNVSTLELGDSALYLCASSLIGRWSGYTFGSGTRLTVV.